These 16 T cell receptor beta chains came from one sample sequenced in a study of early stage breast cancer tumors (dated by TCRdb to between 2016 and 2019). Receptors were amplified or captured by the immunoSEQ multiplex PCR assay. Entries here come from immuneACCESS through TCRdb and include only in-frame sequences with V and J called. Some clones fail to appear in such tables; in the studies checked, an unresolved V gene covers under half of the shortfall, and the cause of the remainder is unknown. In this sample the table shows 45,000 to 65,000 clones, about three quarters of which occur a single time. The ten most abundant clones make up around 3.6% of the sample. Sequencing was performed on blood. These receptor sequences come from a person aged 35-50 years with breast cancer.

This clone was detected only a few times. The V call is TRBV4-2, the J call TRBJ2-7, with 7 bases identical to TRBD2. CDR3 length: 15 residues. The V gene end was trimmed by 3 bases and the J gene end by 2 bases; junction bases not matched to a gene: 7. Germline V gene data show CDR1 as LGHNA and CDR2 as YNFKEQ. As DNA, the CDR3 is TGTGCCAGCAGCCAGGCTAGCGGATCCGCCTACGAGCAGTACTTC. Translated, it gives CASSQASGSAYEQYF.

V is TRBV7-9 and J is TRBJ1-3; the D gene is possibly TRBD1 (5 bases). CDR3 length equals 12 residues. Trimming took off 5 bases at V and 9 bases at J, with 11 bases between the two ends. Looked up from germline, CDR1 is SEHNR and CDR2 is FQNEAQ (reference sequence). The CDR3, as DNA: TGTGCCAGCAGCCTCCTCGGGGGCACCATATATTTT. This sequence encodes CASSLLGGTIYF.

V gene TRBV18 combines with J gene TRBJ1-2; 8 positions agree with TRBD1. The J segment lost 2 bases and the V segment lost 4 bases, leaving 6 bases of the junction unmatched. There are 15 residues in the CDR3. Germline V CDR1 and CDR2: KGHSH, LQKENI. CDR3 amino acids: CASSRTGQRNYGYTF. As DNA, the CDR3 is TGTGCCAGCTCACGGACAGGGCAACGCAACTATGGCTACACCTTC. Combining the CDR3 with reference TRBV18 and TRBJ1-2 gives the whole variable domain NAGVMQNPRHLVRRRGQEARLRCSPMKGHSHVYWYRQLPEEGLKFMVYLQKENIIDESGMPKERFSAEFPKEGPSILRIQQVVRGDSAAYFCASSRTGQRNYGYTFGSGTRLTVV.

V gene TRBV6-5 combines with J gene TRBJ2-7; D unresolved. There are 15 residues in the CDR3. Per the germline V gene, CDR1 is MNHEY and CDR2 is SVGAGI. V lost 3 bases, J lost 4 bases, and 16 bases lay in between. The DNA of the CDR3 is TGTGCCAGCAGTTATCCCCCAGGCCAAGGGTACGAGCAGTACTTC. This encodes CASSYPPGQGYEQYF.

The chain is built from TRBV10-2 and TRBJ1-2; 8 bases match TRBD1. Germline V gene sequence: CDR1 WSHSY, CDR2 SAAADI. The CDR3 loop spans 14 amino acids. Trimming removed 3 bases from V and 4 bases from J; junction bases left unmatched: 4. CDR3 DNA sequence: TGCGCCAGCAGTGACAGGGGGCGAAGCTATGGCTACACCTTC. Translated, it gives CASSDRGRSYGYTF.

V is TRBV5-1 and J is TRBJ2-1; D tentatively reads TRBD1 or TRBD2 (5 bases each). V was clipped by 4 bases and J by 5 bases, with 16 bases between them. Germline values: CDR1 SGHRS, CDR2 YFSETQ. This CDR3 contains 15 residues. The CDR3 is CASSTTGTQHNEQFF. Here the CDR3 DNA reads TGCGCCAGCAGCACCACCGGGACGCAGCACAATGAGCAGTTCTTC. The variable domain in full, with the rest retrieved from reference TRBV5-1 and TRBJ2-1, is KAGVTQTPRYLIKTRGQQVTLSCSPISGHRSVSWYQQTPGQGLQFLFEYFSETQRNKGNFPGRFSGRQFSNSRSEMNVSTLELGDSALYLCASSTTGTQHNEQFFGPGTRLTVL.

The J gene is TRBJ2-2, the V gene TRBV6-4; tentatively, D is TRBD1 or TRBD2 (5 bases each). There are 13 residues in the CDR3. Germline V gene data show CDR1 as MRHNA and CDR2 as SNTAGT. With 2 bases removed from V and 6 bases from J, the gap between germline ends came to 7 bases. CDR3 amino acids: CASSDRDAGELFF. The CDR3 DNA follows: TGTGCCAGCAGTGACAGGGACGCCGGGGAGCTGTTTTTT.

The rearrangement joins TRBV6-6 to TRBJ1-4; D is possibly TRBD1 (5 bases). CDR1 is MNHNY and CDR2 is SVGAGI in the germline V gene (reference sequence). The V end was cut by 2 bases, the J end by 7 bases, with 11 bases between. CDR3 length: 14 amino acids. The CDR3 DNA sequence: TGTGCCAGCAGTTACGGGGGTATAAGTGAAAAACTGTTTTTT. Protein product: CASSYGGISEKLFF.

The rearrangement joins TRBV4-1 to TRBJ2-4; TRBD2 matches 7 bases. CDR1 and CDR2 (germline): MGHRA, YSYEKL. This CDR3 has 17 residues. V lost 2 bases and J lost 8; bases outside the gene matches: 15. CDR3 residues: CASSQWLAVALYDIQYF. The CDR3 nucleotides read TGCGCCAGCAGCCAATGGCTAGCGGTGGCCCTCTATGACATTCAGTACTTC.

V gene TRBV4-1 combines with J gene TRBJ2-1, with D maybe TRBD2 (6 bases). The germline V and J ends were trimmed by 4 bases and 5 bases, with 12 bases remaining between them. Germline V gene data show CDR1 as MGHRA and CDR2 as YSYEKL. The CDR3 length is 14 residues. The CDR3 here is CASSRPGVDNEQFF. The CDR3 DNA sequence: TGCGCCAGCAGCCGGCCGGGGGTCGACAATGAGCAGTTCTTC.

This chain's CDR3 is CASSLGEEKLFF. CDR3 DNA sequence: TGTGCCAGCAGCTTAGGAGAGGAAAAACTGTTTTTT. The chain employs TRBV7-8 and TRBJ1-4; D gene uncertain. CDR1 is SGHVS and CDR2 is FQNEAQ in the germline V gene. CDR3 length: 12 residues. V lost 1 base, J lost 8 bases, and 5 bases lay in between.

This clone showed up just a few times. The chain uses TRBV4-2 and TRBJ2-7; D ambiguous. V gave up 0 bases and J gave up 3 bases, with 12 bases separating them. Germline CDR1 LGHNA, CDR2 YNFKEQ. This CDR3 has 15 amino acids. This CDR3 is CASSQEGAYVYEQYF. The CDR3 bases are TGTGCCAGCAGCCAAGAAGGAGCCTATGTCTACGAGCAGTACTTC.

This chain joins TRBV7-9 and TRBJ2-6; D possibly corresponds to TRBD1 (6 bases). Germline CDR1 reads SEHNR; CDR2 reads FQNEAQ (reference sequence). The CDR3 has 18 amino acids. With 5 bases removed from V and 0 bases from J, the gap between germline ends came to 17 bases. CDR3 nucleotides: TGTGCCAGCAGCCCTTTGGGGACACTAAACTCTGGGGCCAACGTCCTGACTTTC. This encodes CASSPLGTLNSGANVLTF.

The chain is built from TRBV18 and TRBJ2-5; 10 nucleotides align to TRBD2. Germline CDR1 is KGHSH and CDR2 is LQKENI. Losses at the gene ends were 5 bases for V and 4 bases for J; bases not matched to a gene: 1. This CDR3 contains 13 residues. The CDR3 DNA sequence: TGTGCCAGCTCAGCTAGCGGGAGAGAGACCCAGTACTTC. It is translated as CASSASGRETQYF.

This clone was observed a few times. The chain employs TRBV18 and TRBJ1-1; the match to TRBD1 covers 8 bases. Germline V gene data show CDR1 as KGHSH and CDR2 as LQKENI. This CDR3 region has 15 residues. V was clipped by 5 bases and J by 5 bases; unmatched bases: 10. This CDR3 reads CASSAPTGAGTEAFF. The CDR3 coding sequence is TGTGCCAGCTCAGCCCCGACAGGGGCCGGGACTGAAGCTTTCTTT.

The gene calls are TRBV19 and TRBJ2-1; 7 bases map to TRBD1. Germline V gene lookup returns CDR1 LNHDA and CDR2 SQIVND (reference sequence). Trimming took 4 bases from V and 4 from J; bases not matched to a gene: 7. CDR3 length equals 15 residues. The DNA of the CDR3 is TGTGCCAGTAGTAAAGGGGGCGGAGATTACAATGAGCAGTTCTTC. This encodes CASSKGGGDYNEQFF.